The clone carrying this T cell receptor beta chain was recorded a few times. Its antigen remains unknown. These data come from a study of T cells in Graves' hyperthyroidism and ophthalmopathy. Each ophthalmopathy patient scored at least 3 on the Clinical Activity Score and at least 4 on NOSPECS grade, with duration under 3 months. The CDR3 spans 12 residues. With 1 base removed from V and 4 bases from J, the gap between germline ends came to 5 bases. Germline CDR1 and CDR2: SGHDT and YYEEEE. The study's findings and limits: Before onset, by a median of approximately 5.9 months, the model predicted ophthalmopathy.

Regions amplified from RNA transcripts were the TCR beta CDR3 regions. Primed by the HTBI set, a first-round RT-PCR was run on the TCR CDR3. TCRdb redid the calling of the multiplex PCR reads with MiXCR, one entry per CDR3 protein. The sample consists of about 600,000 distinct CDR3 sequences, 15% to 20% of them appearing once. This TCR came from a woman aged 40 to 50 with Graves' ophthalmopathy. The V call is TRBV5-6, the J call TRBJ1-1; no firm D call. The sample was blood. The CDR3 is CASSLLPTEAFF. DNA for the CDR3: TGTGCCAGCAGCTTGTTACCCACTGAAGCTTTCTTT.